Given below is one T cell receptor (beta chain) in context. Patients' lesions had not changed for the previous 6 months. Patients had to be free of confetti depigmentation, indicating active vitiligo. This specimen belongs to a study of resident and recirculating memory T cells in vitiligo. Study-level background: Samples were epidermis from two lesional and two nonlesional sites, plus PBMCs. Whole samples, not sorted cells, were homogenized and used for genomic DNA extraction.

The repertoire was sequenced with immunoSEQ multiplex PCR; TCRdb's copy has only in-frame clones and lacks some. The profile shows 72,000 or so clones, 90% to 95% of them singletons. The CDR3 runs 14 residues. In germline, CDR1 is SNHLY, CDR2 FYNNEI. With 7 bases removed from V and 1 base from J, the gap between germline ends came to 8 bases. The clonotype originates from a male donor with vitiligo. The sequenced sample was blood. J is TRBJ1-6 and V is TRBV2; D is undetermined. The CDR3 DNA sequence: TGTGCCAGCAAGGTGGAGTCCTATAATTCACCCCTCCACTTT. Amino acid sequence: CASKVESYNSPLHF.